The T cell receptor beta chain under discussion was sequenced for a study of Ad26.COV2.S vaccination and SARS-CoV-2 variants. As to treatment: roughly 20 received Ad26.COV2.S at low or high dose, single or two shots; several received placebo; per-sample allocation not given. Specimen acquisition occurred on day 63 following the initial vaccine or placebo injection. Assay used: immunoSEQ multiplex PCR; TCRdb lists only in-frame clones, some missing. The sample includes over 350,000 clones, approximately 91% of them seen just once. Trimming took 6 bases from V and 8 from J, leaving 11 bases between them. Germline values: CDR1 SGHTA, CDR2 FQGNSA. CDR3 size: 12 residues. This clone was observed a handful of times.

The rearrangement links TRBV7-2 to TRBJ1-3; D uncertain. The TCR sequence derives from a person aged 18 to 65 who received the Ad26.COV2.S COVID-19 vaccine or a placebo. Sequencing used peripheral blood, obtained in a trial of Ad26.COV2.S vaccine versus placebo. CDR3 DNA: TGTGCCAGCAGTTCCTGGCGAGACACCATATATTTT. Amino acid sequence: CASSSWRDTIYF. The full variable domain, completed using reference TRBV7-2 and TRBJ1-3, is GAGVSQSPSNKVTEKGKDVELRCDPISGHTALYWYRQSLGQGLEFLIYFQGNSAPDKSGLPSDRFSAERTGGSVSTLTIQRTQQEDSAVYLCASSSWRDTIYFGEGSWLTVV.